The present T cell receptor beta chain was sequenced within a study of T cell responses to AZD1222 COVID-19 vaccine. Looking at the study overall: The analysis combined second doses at about 4 or about 12 weeks.

Study findings and constraints: White British donors predominated, females outnumbered males, and clonal diversity was possibly underestimated. Just 5 or 6 AZD1222 recipients tested seropositive at baseline. Dominant at 160-218 and 743-854, vaccine-associated CD4 TCRs also spanned spike.

This CDR3 has 14 residues. Trimming left V 1 base short and J 6 bases short, with 12 bases between. Per the germline V gene, CDR1 is SGHTA and CDR2 is FQGNSA. Details on this clone: The antigen remains undetermined.

Repertoires were generated with immunoSEQ multiplex PCR, while TCRdb's copy carries only in-frame clones and drops some. The sample carries 130,000 to 150,000 clones, about 91% recorded once. Sample: peripheral blood, taken on day 0 of AZD1222 vaccination. The rearrangement uses TRBV7-2 and TRBJ1-1; D is ambiguous. The clonotype originates from an adult in good health. The DNA of the CDR3 is TGTGCCAGCAGCTTAGAATCTTATACGCCTGAAGCTTTCTTT. This translates into CASSLESYTPEAFF.